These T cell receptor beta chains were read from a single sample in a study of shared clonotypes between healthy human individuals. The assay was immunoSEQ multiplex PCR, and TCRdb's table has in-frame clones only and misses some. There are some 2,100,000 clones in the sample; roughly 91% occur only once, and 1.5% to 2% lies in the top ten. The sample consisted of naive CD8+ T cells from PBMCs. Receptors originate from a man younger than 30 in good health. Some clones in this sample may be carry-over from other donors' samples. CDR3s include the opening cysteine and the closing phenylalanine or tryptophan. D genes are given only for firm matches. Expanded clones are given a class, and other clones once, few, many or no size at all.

TGCGCCAGCAGCCAAAAGGCATCGGGGGGCGCGGGGTCCACCCTCCACTTT	CASSQKASGGAGSTLHF	TRBJ1-6	-	TRBV4-1	-
TGTGCCAGCAGTGCAGGACAGGGGGCGCCTCAGCCCCAGCATTTT	CASSAGQGAPQPQHF	TRBJ1-5	TRBD1	TRBV6-6	-
TGTGCCAGCAAGCTCCAGGGGGCGAAGCGAGAGACCCAGTACTTC	CASKLQGAKRETQYF	TRBJ2-5	TRBD1	TRBV28	once
TGTGCCAGCAGCCGTCGGACCTACGAGCAGTACTTC	CASSRRTYEQYF	TRBJ2-7	-	TRBV7-8	-
TGTGCCAGCAGCTCCCGGGGTGGTGGGGCCAACGTCCTGACTTTC	CASSSRGGGANVLTF	TRBJ2-6	-	TRBV11-3	-
TGCGCCAGCAGCCAAGACCCAGGACAGAGCAATCAGCCCCAGCATTTT	CASSQDPGQSNQPQHF	TRBJ1-5	-	TRBV4-1	few
TGCAGCGTCCCCATTGAGGGGTCCTATGGCTACACCTTC	CSVPIEGSYGYTF	TRBJ1-2	-	TRBV29-1	-
TGTGCCAGCAGCCCGTCGGGACTAGCGGGCAGCAATGAGCAGTTCTTC	CASSPSGLAGSNEQFF	TRBJ2-1	TRBD2	TRBV7-9	-
TGTGCCAGCAGGGGGACTACAGGCTCCTACGAGCAGTACTTC	CASRGTTGSYEQYF	TRBJ2-7	TRBD2	TRBV2	-
TGTGCCACCCGGGGGATCTATGGCTACACCTTC	CATRGIYGYTF	TRBJ1-2	-	TRBV27	-
TGCGCCAGCAGCCCGAGGGTGCTAGCGGGAGCGGGGATCTCCTACGAGCAGTACTTC	CASSPRVLAGAGISYEQYF	TRBJ2-7	TRBD2	TRBV4-1	-
TGTGCCAGTAGTATTGAAAGGGGAAGAAGCAATCAGCCCCAGCATTTT	CASSIERGRSNQPQHF	TRBJ1-5	-	TRBV19	-
TGTGCCAGCAGCTCGGGGCCTTTCATCAATGAAAAACTGTTTTTT	CASSSGPFINEKLFF	TRBJ1-4	-	TRBV7-8	-
TGTGCCAGCAGTGCCCTAGCGGATATATACGAGCAGTACTTC	CASSALADIYEQYF	TRBJ2-7	TRBD2	TRBV25-1	-
TGTGCCAGTAGTCTGTTTGGACTAGCGGCTCTAGATACGCAGTATTTT	CASSLFGLAALDTQYF	TRBJ2-3	TRBD2	TRBV19	-
TGTGCCAGCAGCGACGGACGCTACGAGCAGTACTTC	CASSDGRYEQYF	TRBJ2-7	-	TRBV9	-
TGTGCCAGCAGTTCCACAGACAGTGTAATCTACGAGCAGTACTTC	CASSSTDSVIYEQYF	TRBJ2-7	-	TRBV28	once
TGTGCCAGCAGTGAAATCGGCGACTCTGGGACTGAAGCTTTCTTT	CASSEIGDSGTEAFF	TRBJ1-1	-	TRBV25-1	-
TGTGCCAGTAGTCCGCGGGACACCTACCAAGAGACCCAGTACTTC	CASSPRDTYQETQYF	TRBJ2-5	-	TRBV19	-
TGTGCCAGCAGCTTAGGCAGTGCTGAAGCTTTCTTT	CASSLGSAEAFF	TRBJ1-1	-	TRBV7-9	few
TGTGCCAGCAGCCACGAGGCAGGGGAAGAGCAGTACTTC	CASSHEAGEEQYF	TRBJ2-7	-	TRBV9	-
TGTGCCAGCAGCTTTGGGGCCAGGCCTAACTATGGCTACACCTTC	CASSFGARPNYGYTF	TRBJ1-2	-	TRBV7-9	-
TGTGCCAGCAGCTTAGCGCTTAGACAGGGGGACCATTACGAGCAGTACTTC	CASSLALRQGDHYEQYF	TRBJ2-7	TRBD1	TRBV7-9	-
TGTGCCAGCAGCTTAGTCCCTAGCGGCTCCTACGAGCAGTACTTC	CASSLVPSGSYEQYF	TRBJ2-7	TRBD2	TRBV7-8	-
TGTGCCACCAGCCCTAGGCGCGGGGGCGGGACAGATACGCAGTATTTT	CATSPRRGGGTDTQYF	TRBJ2-3	-	TRBV15	-
TGTGCCAGCAGTTTAAGGGATGTTTCCTACAATGAGCAGTTCTTC	CASSLRDVSYNEQFF	TRBJ2-1	-	TRBV27	-
TGTGCCAGCAGCTCCACTAGCGGGAGGGCCAGAGATACGCAGTATTTT	CASSSTSGRARDTQYF	TRBJ2-3	TRBD2	TRBV7-3	few
TGTGCCAGCAGTCCGGGACAGTATATTCCCTACGAGCAGTACTTC	CASSPGQYIPYEQYF	TRBJ2-7	TRBD1	TRBV28	-
TGTGCCAGCAGCCGTCCCCGGGCCGGGGGGCATGGCTACACCTTC	CASSRPRAGGHGYTF	TRBJ1-2	-	TRBV28	-
TGTGCCAAGAGACAGAGCTCCTACGAGCAGTACTTC	CAKRQSSYEQYF	TRBJ2-7	-	TRBV25-1	-
TGTGCCAGCAGCTTGGGTGGGCCTGAAGCTTTCTTT	CASSLGGPEAFF	TRBJ1-1	-	TRBV5-6	few
TGCGCCAGCACTTTAACAGGGTTTAAGGCCTACGAGCAGTACTTC	CASTLTGFKAYEQYF	TRBJ2-7	-	TRBV5-1	-
TGTGCCAGCAGTTTAAGTGGGAATGAGCAGTTCTTC	CASSLSGNEQFF	TRBJ2-1	-	TRBV27	-
TGCGCCAGCAGCCAAGATCGTCAGGGACCCTACGAGCAGTACTTC	CASSQDRQGPYEQYF	TRBJ2-7	-	TRBV4-3	-
TGTGCCAGCAGCGACCCCGACAGGGTTGACACCATATATTTT	CASSDPDRVDTIYF	TRBJ1-3	TRBD1	TRBV7-9	-
TGTGCCAGCAGGCGGACAGGGGGCTCGGGCACTGAAGCTTTCTTT	CASRRTGGSGTEAFF	TRBJ1-1	TRBD1	TRBV28	-
TGTGCCACCAGCAGGGGAACAGGGGGAGGGTCCTACACCGGGGAGCTGTTTTTT	CATSRGTGGGSYTGELFF	TRBJ2-2	-	TRBV15	-
TGTGCCAGCAGTGATACGACGACGTGGCAAAACACCATATATTTT	CASSDTTTWQNTIYF	TRBJ1-3	-	TRBV25-1	few
TGTGCCAGCAACCTACCGGGACAGGGCGTAGGCTATGGCTACACCTTC	CASNLPGQGVGYGYTF	TRBJ1-2	TRBD1	TRBV28	-
TGTGCCAGCAGCTTAACCGACAGGGGGGGCTACGAGCAGTACTTC	CASSLTDRGGYEQYF	TRBJ2-7	TRBD1	TRBV7-2	-
TGTGCCAGCACCAACGCGGGACGGGGTGAAGTGCAGTACTTC	CASTNAGRGEVQYF	TRBJ2-7	-	TRBV11-2	-
TGTGCCAGCACCGGTGACAGGGGTGGCACTGAAGCTTTCTTT	CASTGDRGGTEAFF	TRBJ1-1	TRBD1	TRBV28	few
TGCAGCCACATTGGTCAGGGGAACACTGAAGCTTTCTTT	CSHIGQGNTEAFF	TRBJ1-1	-	TRBV29-1	-
TGTGCCAGCAGTCCCCGTGAAAGGGGCGGTCAGCCCCAGCATTTT	CASSPRERGGQPQHF	TRBJ1-5	-	TRBV27	-
TGTGCCAGCAGCTTCGGGGGGACCTACGAGCAGTACTTC	CASSFGGTYEQYF	TRBJ2-7	TRBD2	TRBV27	-
TGTGCCAGCAGTTTAGCAGGGCCCTACGAGCAGTACTTC	CASSLAGPYEQYF	TRBJ2-7	-	TRBV27	-
TGTGCCAGCAGCTTAGCGCTTGGGGATGTGGGGGAAAAACTGTTTTTT	CASSLALGDVGEKLFF	TRBJ1-4	-	TRBV7-9	-
TGTGCCAGCAGTCGGGAGAACTCCTACGAGCAGTACTTC	CASSRENSYEQYF	TRBJ2-7	-	TRBV7-9	-
TGCGCCAGCAGCCAAGACGAGGACAGGGGTTCACCCCTCCACTTT	CASSQDEDRGSPLHF	TRBJ1-6	TRBD1	TRBV4-1	-
TGTGCCAGCAGTTTCCACCCCGACAGGGCCGTTTATTACGAGCAGTACTTC	CASSFHPDRAVYYEQYF	TRBJ2-7	TRBD1	TRBV28	-
TGTGCCAGCAGCGACCGACAGCACAATGAGCAGTTCTTC	CASSDRQHNEQFF	TRBJ2-1	-	TRBV9	-
TGCGCCAGCAGTGCGGTGATGTGGGGTTCCGATACGCAGTATTTT	CASSAVMWGSDTQYF	TRBJ2-3	-	TRBV10-1	-
TGCGCCAGCAGTGACCAGGGGGAGGAGACCCAGTACTTC	CASSDQGEETQYF	TRBJ2-5	TRBD1	TRBV10-1	-
TGTGCCAGCAGCGTAGCGGGGTCCCAAAACATTCAGTACTTC	CASSVAGSQNIQYF	TRBJ2-4	-	TRBV9	-
TGCGCCAGCAGCTTGGCATGGCTAGCGGGGATAAACACAGATACGCAGTATTTT	CASSLAWLAGINTDTQYF	TRBJ2-3	TRBD2	TRBV5-1	-
TGTGCCAGCAGTGAAGAGTTGGGGGCCGGGAGAACCGGGGGTGAGCAGTTCTTC	CASSEELGAGRTGGEQFF	TRBJ2-1	-	TRBV2	-
TGTGCCAGCAGTTTATCGCAGGGGGCCTTAAACACTGAAGCTTTCTTT	CASSLSQGALNTEAFF	TRBJ1-1	TRBD1	TRBV27	-
TGCAGCGTTGGCGGGAGAGTCGATACGCAGTATTTT	CSVGGRVDTQYF	TRBJ2-3	TRBD2	TRBV29-1	-
TGTGCCAGCAGGCCGGACGGAAATAACTACGAGCAGTACTTC	CASRPDGNNYEQYF	TRBJ2-7	-	TRBV28	-